Listed below are T cell receptor beta chains from one sample, sequenced in a study of blood T cell repertoires in COVID-19. The protocol was immunoSEQ multiplex PCR, while the TCRdb copy is restricted to in-frame clones and leaves out a portion. This sample has roughly 140,000 clones, with roughly 84% found just once. The sample was peripheral blood. Receptor source: a woman aged 50 to 65 with acute or convalescent COVID-19. CDR3s include the opening cysteine and the closing phenylalanine or tryptophan. Each record gives: CDR3 protein, CDR3 DNA, J gene, D gene, clone size, V gene, CDR3 length. D genes are given only for firm matches. Clone sizes are given selectively: once, few, many, or a class where the clone is expanded.

CATSRVGALNTEAFF	TGTGCCACCAGCAGAGTGGGGGCCCTGAACACTGAAGCTTTCTTT	TRBJ1-1	.	few	TRBV15	15
CASSLQGNEQFF	TGCGCCAGCAGCTTACAGGGCAATGAGCAGTTCTTC	TRBJ2-1	.	.	TRBV5-1	12
CASSLDEGPDRGNQPQHF	TGTGCCAGCAGCTTGGATGAGGGACCAGACAGGGGCAATCAGCCCCAGCATTTT	TRBJ1-5	TRBD1	.	TRBV5-6	18
CASSPGLSYEQYF	TGTGCCAGCAGTCCAGGACTGTCCTACGAGCAGTACTTC	TRBJ2-7	.	once	TRBV28	13
CASSAPDGTSGSYEQYF	TGTGCCAGCAGCGCCCCCGACGGGACTAGCGGTTCCTACGAGCAGTACTTC	TRBJ2-7	TRBD2	few	TRBV9	17
CASSPTSGGTDTQYF	TGTGCCAGCAGCCCGACTAGCGGGGGCACAGATACGCAGTATTTT	TRBJ2-3	TRBD2	.	TRBV3-1/TRBV3-2	15
CASRVGGQSPLHF	TGTGCCAGCAGAGTAGGGGGACAATCACCCCTCCACTTT	TRBJ1-6	.	few	TRBV27	13
CATRPGGTAGDNEQFF	TGTGCCACCAGGCCCGGGGGCACAGCGGGAGACAATGAGCAGTTCTTC	TRBJ2-1	TRBD2	.	TRBV24-1	16
CASSLMGTDNQPQHF	TGTGCCAGTAGCCTGATGGGGACAGACAATCAGCCCCAGCATTTT	TRBJ1-5	TRBD1	.	TRBV19	15
CASSLEREETQYF	TGCGCCAGCAGCTTGGAGCGGGAAGAGACCCAGTACTTC	TRBJ2-5	.	.	TRBV5-1	13
CASLGQINTEAFF	TGTGCCAGCTTGGGACAGATTAACACTGAAGCTTTCTTT	TRBJ1-1	TRBD1	.	TRBV18	13
CASSPRPGSNSPLHF	TGTGCCAGCTCACCACGGCCAGGTAGTAATTCACCCCTCCACTTT	TRBJ1-6	.	.	TRBV18	15
CASSPWGEVSYEQYF	TGTGCCAGCAGCCCCTGGGGGGAAGTAAGCTACGAGCAGTACTTC	TRBJ2-7	.	once	TRBV5-8	15
CASSPLGRDEYNEQFF	TGTGCCAGCAGCCCCCTAGGGAGGGATGAATACAATGAGCAGTTCTTC	TRBJ2-1	TRBD2	.	TRBV5-4	16
CASSVNRKETQYF	TGTGCCAGCAGCGTAAACAGGAAAGAGACCCAGTACTTC	TRBJ2-5	.	once	TRBV7-2	13
CASSRNRGADTQYF	TGTGCCAGTAGTCGGAACAGGGGTGCGGATACGCAGTATTTT	TRBJ2-3	TRBD1	.	TRBV19	14
CASSLAGTDSYNEQFF	TGTGCCAGCAGCTTAGCCGGGACAGACTCCTACAATGAGCAGTTCTTC	TRBJ2-1	TRBD1	.	TRBV7-2	16
CASSSGTDTYTQYF	TGTGCCAGCAGCTCCGGGACAGATACCTATACGCAGTATTTT	TRBJ2-3	TRBD1	.	TRBV5-4	14
CASREMPTDTQYF	TGTGCCAGCAGGGAGATGCCCACAGATACGCAGTATTTT	TRBJ2-3	.	.	TRBV12-3/TRBV12-4	13
CASKGAGDGNTIYF	TGTGCCAGCAAGGGGGCAGGGGATGGAAACACCATATATTTT	TRBJ1-3	TRBD1	.	TRBV27	14
CAWTAGGAGQPQHF	TGTGCCTGGACCGCGGGGGGGGCGGGGCAGCCCCAGCATTTT	TRBJ1-5	.	.	TRBV30	14
CASSSRQNNNSPLHF	TGTGCCAGCAGCTCTCGACAGAACAATAATTCACCCCTCCACTTT	TRBJ1-6	.	.	TRBV5-5	15
CASRKPTGSTGELFF	TGTGCCAGCAGAAAGCCGACAGGGTCCACCGGGGAGCTGTTTTTT	TRBJ2-2	TRBD1	.	TRBV6-5	15
CASSLGAVNSPLHF	TGCGCCAGCAGCTTGGGGGCCGTTAATTCACCCCTCCACTTT	TRBJ1-6	.	once	TRBV5-1	14
CASSPGTQAFF	TGTGCCAGCAGTCCCGGGACACAAGCTTTCTTT	TRBJ1-1	.	once	TRBV12-3/TRBV12-4	11
CAISGGQGKTEAFF	TGTGCCATCAGTGGAGGACAGGGGAAGACTGAAGCTTTCTTT	TRBJ1-1	TRBD1	.	TRBV10-3	14
CASSQERIVRLNTGELFF	TGCGCCAGCAGCCAAGAAAGAATTGTGAGGCTGAACACCGGGGAGCTGTTTTTT	TRBJ2-2	.	.	TRBV4-3	18
CASSESATTSTDTQYF	TGTGCCAGCAGTGAATCGGCTACTACTAGCACAGATACGCAGTATTTT	TRBJ2-3	.	.	TRBV2	16
CASSVRDTDNSPLHF	TGTGCCAGCAGCGTCCGGGACACGGATAATTCACCCCTCCACTTT	TRBJ1-6	.	once	TRBV9	15
CASSHAGQDYEQYF	TGTGCCAGCAGTCACGCGGGGCAGGACTACGAGCAGTACTTC	TRBJ2-7	.	.	TRBV4-2	14
CASSLEGNTIYF	TGTGCCAGCAGCTTGGAGGGAAACACCATATATTTT	TRBJ1-3	.	.	TRBV7-8	12
CASSLGVEVLEQFF	TGTGCCAGCAGCTTAGGGGTAGAGGTTCTTGAGCAGTTCTTC	TRBJ2-1	.	.	TRBV7-6	14
CASSLGTSGRAEQYF	TGCGCCAGCAGCCTGGGTACTTCCGGGAGGGCCGAGCAGTACTTC	TRBJ2-7	TRBD2	.	TRBV5-1	15
CASSYSQGINTEAFF	TGTGCCAGCAGTTACTCACAGGGGATAAACACTGAAGCTTTCTTT	TRBJ1-1	TRBD1	few	TRBV6-2/TRBV6-3	15
CASSFGLAGHYEQYF	TGTGCCAGCAGTTTCGGTCTAGCGGGCCACTACGAGCAGTACTTC	TRBJ2-7	TRBD2	.	TRBV27	15
CASSTSWGDQETQYF	TGTGCCAGCAGCACATCTTGGGGGGATCAAGAGACCCAGTACTTC	TRBJ2-5	.	.	TRBV7-8	15
CASGLAALAQYF	TGTGCCAGCGGGCTAGCGGCGTTGGCGCAGTATTTT	TRBJ2-3	TRBD2	.	TRBV6-6	12
CASSIFFSSGDYEQYF	TGTGCCAGCAGCATCTTTTTCTCGAGCGGGGATTACGAGCAGTACTTC	TRBJ2-7	.	.	TRBV21-1	16
CASSWRYNEQFF	TGTGCCAGCAGCTGGCGGTACAATGAGCAGTTCTTC	TRBJ2-1	.	.	TRBV11-2	12
CASSWRRGEQFF	TGTGCCAGCAGCTGGCGCAGGGGTGAGCAGTTCTTC	TRBJ2-1	.	few	TRBV7-2	12
CASSSTGWYTF	TGTGCCAGCAGCTCGACAGGGTGGTACACCTTC	TRBJ1-2	TRBD1	.	TRBV3-1/TRBV3-2	11
CASSQAGFAQPQHF	TGTGCCAGCAGCCAAGCAGGTTTTGCTCAGCCCCAGCATTTT	TRBJ1-5	.	.	TRBV3-1/TRBV3-2	14
CASSISGMGQPQHF	TGTGCCAGTAGTATCTCGGGGATGGGTCAGCCCCAGCATTTT	TRBJ1-5	.	.	TRBV19	14
CATSSRQGTDTQYF	TGTGCCACCAGCAGCAGACAGGGCACAGATACGCAGTATTTT	TRBJ2-3	.	few	TRBV15	14
CASSLALTSGPWAYEQYF	TGTGCCAGCAGCTTAGCGCTCACTAGCGGACCCTGGGCCTACGAGCAGTACTTC	TRBJ2-7	TRBD2	.	TRBV7-8	18
CASSLGPGGVIYEQYF	TGCGCCAGCAGCTTGGGTCCGGGAGGTGTTATCTACGAGCAGTACTTC	TRBJ2-7	TRBD2	once	TRBV5-1	16
CASSLALSVPDTQYF	TGTGCCAGCAGCTTAGCCCTGAGTGTGCCAGATACGCAGTATTTT	TRBJ2-3	.	.	TRBV11-2	15
CASISPTPQGYEQYF	TGTGCCAGCATCTCCCCTACGCCCCAGGGGTACGAGCAGTACTTC	TRBJ2-7	.	.	TRBV28	15
CASSPLGLAGNSYEQYF	TGTGCCAGCTCACCACTTGGACTAGCGGGGAATTCCTACGAGCAGTACTTC	TRBJ2-7	TRBD2	.	TRBV18	17
CASSQFRYEQYF	TGTGCCAGCAGCCAATTCCGCTACGAGCAGTACTTC	TRBJ2-7	.	.	TRBV3-1/TRBV3-2	12
CASRPATSGIYEQYF	TGTGCCAGCAGACCCGCGACTAGCGGGATCTACGAGCAGTACTTC	TRBJ2-7	TRBD2	.	TRBV4-2	15
CASSLTGPNYGYTF	TGTGCCAGCAGCTTAACAGGACCCAACTATGGCTACACCTTC	TRBJ1-2	.	.	TRBV11-1	14
CATSYSGTGTDTQYF	TGTGCCACCAGTTACAGCGGGACTGGCACAGATACGCAGTATTTT	TRBJ2-3	TRBD2	.	TRBV24-1	15
CASTPRETDTQYF	TGCGCCAGCACCCCCCGTGAGACAGATACGCAGTATTTT	TRBJ2-3	.	.	TRBV10-2	13
CASSTRGTSNYGYTF	TGTGCCAGTAGTACTCGTGGGACATCCAACTATGGCTACACCTTC	TRBJ1-2	.	.	TRBV19	15
CASSLQGGSDTQYF	TGCGCCAGCAGCTTGCAGGGAGGTTCAGATACGCAGTATTTT	TRBJ2-3	.	.	TRBV5-1	14
CASSLPTSGRAPDGLTQTQYF	TGTGCCAGCAGCTTACCGACTAGCGGGAGGGCCCCAGATGGTCTCACACAGACCCAGTACTTC	TRBJ2-5	TRBD2	.	TRBV7-3	21
CASRDRVLSYNSPLHF	TGTGCCAGCAGGGACAGGGTCCTCTCCTATAATTCACCCCTCCACTTT	TRBJ1-6	TRBD1	once	TRBV2	16
CASSPMTGTNTGELFF	TGCGCCAGCAGCCCAATGACAGGGACCAACACCGGGGAGCTGTTTTTT	TRBJ2-2	TRBD1	.	TRBV5-1	16
CASSVGQGAQQPQHF	TGTGCCAGCAGCGTAGGGCAGGGGGCACAACAGCCCCAGCATTTT	TRBJ1-5	TRBD1	.	TRBV9	15